A selection of T cell receptor beta chains follows, all from one sample in a study of T cell repertoires in cytomegalovirus infection. MiXCR was run by TCRdb on the reads, yielding one entry per CDR3 protein. The profile shows 200,000 to 300,000 distinct CDR3 sequences, 12% of them singletons. Sequencing was performed on PBMCs. All receptors come from a human donor in good health (CMV status not recorded). Some clones in this sample may be carry-over from other donors' samples. Both conserved end residues are part of each CDR3. D genes are given only for firm matches. Clone size appears in some rows only: once, few, many, or a class for an expanded clone.

-	TRBV29-1	-	TRBJ2-1	TGCAGCACCCGAGGGGTAGCGCTCAGGGGTGAGCAGTTCTTC	CSTRGVALRGEQFF
many	TRBV5-1	-	TRBJ1-6	TGCGCCAGCAGCTTCGGAGGCAGCCTGAGCTCCTATAATTCACCCCTCCACTTT	CASSFGGSLSSYNSPLHF
-	TRBV5-6	TRBD2	TRBJ2-2	TGTGCCAGCAGCCTCATGGTAGTAGCGGGAGGCGTTGGGGAGCTGTTTTTT	CASSLMVVAGGVGELFF
few	TRBV6-5	-	TRBJ2-7	TGTGCCAGCCGTCTGAGGAGGGGGCCTTCCTACGAGCAGTACTTC	CASRLRRGPSYEQYF
many	TRBV11-2	-	TRBJ1-1	TGTGCCAGCAGCTTAGATCCGGGGGAGACTGAAGCTTTCTTT	CASSLDPGETEAFF
few	TRBV6-5	-	TRBJ2-7	TGTGCCAGCAGTTACACACGGGACAACTTCGAGCAGTACTTC	CASSYTRDNFEQYF
many	TRBV5-6	-	TRBJ2-3	TGTGCCAGCAGCTTGCCGGGGTCGGTCTCCACAGATACGCAGTATTTT	CASSLPGSVSTDTQYF
many	TRBV11-2	-	TRBJ2-1	TGTGCCAGCAGCCTCCTCCAGGGCAGGTACAATGAGCAGTTCTTC	CASSLLQGRYNEQFF
few	TRBV6-5	-	TRBJ2-7	TGTGCCAGCAGTTCGGGTTTAGGCCCACGGAACGAGCAGTACTTC	CASSSGLGPRNEQYF
once	TRBV14	TRBD1	TRBJ1-3	TGTGCCAGCAGCCAAGTTTATTGGGACAGCTATACCTTCTCTGGAAACACCATATATTTT	CASSQVYWDSYTFSGNTIYF
many	TRBV4-3	-	TRBJ2-3	TGCGCCAGCAGCCAGACCCTAGCGACGAGCACAGATACGCAGTATTTT	CASSQTLATSTDTQYF
-	TRBV4-2	-	TRBJ2-1	TGTGCCAGCACCCTAAAAGGGGGGGATCCCTACAATGAGCAGTTCTTC	CASTLKGGDPYNEQFF
few	TRBV9	-	TRBJ2-1	TGTGCCAGCAGCGTAGGGTCCCAGCGGGCTTCCTACAATGAGCAGTTCTTC	CASSVGSQRASYNEQFF
few	TRBV6-2/TRBV6-3	TRBD1	TRBJ2-3	TGTGCCAGCAGCCAGACAGGGGCCCGGGCAGATACGCAGTATTTT	CASSQTGARADTQYF
many	TRBV7-2	TRBD1	TRBJ2-7	TGTGCCAGCAGCTACGGAGCAGGGGGCCGAAATGAGCAGTACTTC	CASSYGAGGRNEQYF
many	TRBV7-2	-	TRBJ1-2	TGTGCCAGCAGCTTAGTAGGTGCCGCCGGCTACACCTTC	CASSLVGAAGYTF
few	TRBV11-2	TRBD1	TRBJ1-1	TGTGCCAGCAGCTTAGACCCCGACAGGGGGAACACTGAAGCTTTCTTT	CASSLDPDRGNTEAFF
many	TRBV7-3	TRBD1	TRBJ2-1	TGTGCCAGCAGCCCCCCGGGACAGTCAGAGCATGAGCAGTTCTTC	CASSPPGQSEHEQFF
few	TRBV11-2	-	TRBJ1-6	TGTGCCAGCAGTCAGTCGGGGGCCGCCAATTCACCCCTCCACTTT	CASSQSGAANSPLHF
-	TRBV7-3	-	TRBJ2-3	TGTGCCAGCAGCTTAACAGGGGGCGGCGGGGGGCCCGGTTCCACAGATACGCAGTATTTT	CASSLTGGGGGPGSTDTQYF
-	TRBV6-2/TRBV6-3	-	TRBJ2-7	TGTGCCAGCCGGGAAACGGGAGACCGCTACGAGCAGTACTTC	CASRETGDRYEQYF
few	TRBV6-2/TRBV6-3	TRBD1	TRBJ1-4	TGTGCCAGCAGTTACCCCACAGGGGCGGGGGCAACTAATGAAAAACTGTTTTTT	CASSYPTGAGATNEKLFF
many	TRBV7-3	-	TRBJ2-5	TGTGCCAGCAGTCCACAAGGCTTCCAAGAGACCCAGTACTTC	CASSPQGFQETQYF
-	TRBV19	TRBD1	TRBJ1-1	TGTCCCAGTAGTGGACAGGGCTACAACACTGAAGCTTTCTTT	CPSSGQGYNTEAFF
-	TRBV9	-	TRBJ2-7	TGTGCCAGCAGCGTGACCGTAGGGTACGAGCAGTACTTC	CASSVTVGYEQYF
many	TRBV28	-	TRBJ2-7	TGTGCCAGCAGTCTCGGGACATTTTACGAGCAGTACTTC	CASSLGTFYEQYF
few	TRBV6-5	-	TRBJ2-3	TGTGCCGCCGTTAGCCCCCACACAGATACGCAGTATTTT	CAAVSPHTDTQYF
many	TRBV6-1	TRBD1	TRBJ2-2	TGTGCCAGCGAAACAGGGGAGAACACCGGGGAGCTGTTTTTT	CASETGENTGELFF
many	TRBV7-2	-	TRBJ2-3	TGTGCCAGCAGCCCAAGGGGGGCGCGCACAGATACGCAGTATTTT	CASSPRGARTDTQYF
many	TRBV28	TRBD1	TRBJ2-1	TGTGCCAGCCGACAGGGTGGGGGCTCCTACAATGAGCAGTTCTTC	CASRQGGGSYNEQFF
-	TRBV6-1	TRBD1	TRBJ1-5	TGTGCCAGCAGAGCTGCAGGGGGTATCAATCAGCCCCAGCATTTT	CASRAAGGINQPQHF
many	TRBV6-5	-	TRBJ1-5	TGTGCCAGCAGTTACGGAGGCTCTCAGCCCCAGCATTTT	CASSYGGSQPQHF
many	TRBV28	-	TRBJ1-5	TGTGCCAGCACGGGGGGGCCGCAGGGGCGCAATCAGCCCCAGCATTTT	CASTGGPQGRNQPQHF